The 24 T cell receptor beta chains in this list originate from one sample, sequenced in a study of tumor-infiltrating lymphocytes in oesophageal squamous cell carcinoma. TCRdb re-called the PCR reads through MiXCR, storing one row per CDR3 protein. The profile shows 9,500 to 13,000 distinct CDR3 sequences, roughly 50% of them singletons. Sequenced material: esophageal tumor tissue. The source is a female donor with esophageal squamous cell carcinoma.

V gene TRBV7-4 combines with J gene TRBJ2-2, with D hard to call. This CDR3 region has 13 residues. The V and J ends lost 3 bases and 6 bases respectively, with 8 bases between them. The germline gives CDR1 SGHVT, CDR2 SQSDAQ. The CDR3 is CASSFSGPGELFF. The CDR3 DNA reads TGTGCCAGCAGCTTCAGTGGCCCCGGGGAGCTGTTTTTT.

The CDR3 region is CASSFTTGTGGAGYTF. DNA for the CDR3: TGTGCCAGCAGTTTCACCACCGGGACAGGGGGCGCGGGCTACACCTTC. The chain employs TRBV27 and TRBJ1-2, with TRBD1 matching 12 bases. CDR3 size: 16 residues. The germline CDR1 and CDR2 sequences are MNHEY and SMNVEV (reference sequence). Losses at the gene ends were 3 bases for V and 8 bases for J; bases not matched to a gene: 10.

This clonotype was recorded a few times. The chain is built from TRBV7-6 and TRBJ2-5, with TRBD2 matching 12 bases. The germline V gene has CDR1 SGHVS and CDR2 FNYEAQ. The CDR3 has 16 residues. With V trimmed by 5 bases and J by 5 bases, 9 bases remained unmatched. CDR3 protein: CASSLTSGSGCETQYF. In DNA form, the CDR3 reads TGTGCCAGCAGCCTGACTAGCGGGAGTGGATGCGAGACCCAGTACTTC.

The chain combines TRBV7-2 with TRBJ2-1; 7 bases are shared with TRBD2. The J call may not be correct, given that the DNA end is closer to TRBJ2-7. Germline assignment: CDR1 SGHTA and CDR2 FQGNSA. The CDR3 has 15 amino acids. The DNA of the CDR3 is TGTGCCAGCAGCTTTAGTAGCGGGTCCTACAATGAGCAGTACTTC. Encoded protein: CASSFSSGSYNEQYF.

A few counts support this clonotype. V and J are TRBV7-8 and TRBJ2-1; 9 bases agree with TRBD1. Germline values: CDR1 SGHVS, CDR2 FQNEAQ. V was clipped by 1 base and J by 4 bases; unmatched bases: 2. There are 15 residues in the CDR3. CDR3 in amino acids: CASSLEQGAYNEQFF. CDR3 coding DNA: TGTGCCAGCAGCTTAGAACAGGGGGCGTACAATGAGCAGTTCTTC.

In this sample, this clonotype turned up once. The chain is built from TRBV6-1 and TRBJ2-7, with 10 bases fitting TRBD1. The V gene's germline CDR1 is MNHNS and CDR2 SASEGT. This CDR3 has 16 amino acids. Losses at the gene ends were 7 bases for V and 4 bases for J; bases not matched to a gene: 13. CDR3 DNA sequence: TGTGCCAGCAAACACTTCCCCGGGACAGGGGTATACGAGCAGTACTTC. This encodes CASKHFPGTGVYEQYF.

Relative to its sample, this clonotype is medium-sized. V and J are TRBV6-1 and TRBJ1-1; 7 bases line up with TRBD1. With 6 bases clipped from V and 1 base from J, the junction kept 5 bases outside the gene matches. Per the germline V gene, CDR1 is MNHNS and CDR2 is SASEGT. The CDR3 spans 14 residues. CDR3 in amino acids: CASRVDRENTEAFF. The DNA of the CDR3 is TGTGCCAGCAGAGTCGACAGGGAGAACACTGAAGCTTTCTTT.

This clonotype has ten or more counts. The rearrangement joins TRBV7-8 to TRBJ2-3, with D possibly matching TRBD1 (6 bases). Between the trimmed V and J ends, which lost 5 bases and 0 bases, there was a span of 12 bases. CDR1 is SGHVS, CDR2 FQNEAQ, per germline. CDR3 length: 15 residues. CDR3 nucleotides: TGTGCCAGCAGCCGGACAGTCTTGAGCACAGATACGCAGTATTTT. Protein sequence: CASSRTVLSTDTQYF.

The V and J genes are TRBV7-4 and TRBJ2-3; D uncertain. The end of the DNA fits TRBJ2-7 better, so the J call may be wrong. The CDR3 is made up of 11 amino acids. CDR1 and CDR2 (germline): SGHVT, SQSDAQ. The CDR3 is CASTRPHEQYF. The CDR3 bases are TGTGCCAGCACCCGACCCCACGAGCAGTACTTC.

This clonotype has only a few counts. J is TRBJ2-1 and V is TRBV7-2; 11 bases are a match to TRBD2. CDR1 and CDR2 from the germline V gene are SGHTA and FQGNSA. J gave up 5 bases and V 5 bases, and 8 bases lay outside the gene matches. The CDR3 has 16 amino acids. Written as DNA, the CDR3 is TGTGCCAGCAGCCTAGGTTTTAGCGGGGGGGACAATGAGCAGTTCTTC. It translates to CASSLGFSGGDNEQFF.

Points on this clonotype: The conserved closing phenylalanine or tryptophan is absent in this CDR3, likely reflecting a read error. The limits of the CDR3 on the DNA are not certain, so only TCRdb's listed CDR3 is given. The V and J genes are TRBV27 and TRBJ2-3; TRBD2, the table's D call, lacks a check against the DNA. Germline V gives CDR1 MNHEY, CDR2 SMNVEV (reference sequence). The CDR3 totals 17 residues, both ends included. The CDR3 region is CASSFAGGSGSPSILGT.

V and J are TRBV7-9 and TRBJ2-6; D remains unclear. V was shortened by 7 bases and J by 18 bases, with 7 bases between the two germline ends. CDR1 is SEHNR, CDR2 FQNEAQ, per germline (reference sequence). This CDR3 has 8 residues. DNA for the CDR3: TGTGCCAGCATTATGGGGACTTTC. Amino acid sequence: CASIMGTF.

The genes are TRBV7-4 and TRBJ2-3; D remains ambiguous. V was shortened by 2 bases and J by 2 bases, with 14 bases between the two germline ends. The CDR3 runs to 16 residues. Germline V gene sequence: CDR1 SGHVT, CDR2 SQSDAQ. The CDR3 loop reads CASSLRIWVHTDTQYF. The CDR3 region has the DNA TGTGCCAGCAGCTTAAGAATTTGGGTCCACACAGATACGCAGTATTTT.

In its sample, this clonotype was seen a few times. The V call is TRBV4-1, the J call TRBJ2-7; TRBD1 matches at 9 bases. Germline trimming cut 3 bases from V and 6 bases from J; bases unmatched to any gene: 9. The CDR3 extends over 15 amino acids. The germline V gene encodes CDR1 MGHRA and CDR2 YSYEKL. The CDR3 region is CASSHTRDRVSEQYF. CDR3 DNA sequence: TGCGCCAGCAGCCACACCCGGGACAGGGTTAGCGAGCAGTACTTC.

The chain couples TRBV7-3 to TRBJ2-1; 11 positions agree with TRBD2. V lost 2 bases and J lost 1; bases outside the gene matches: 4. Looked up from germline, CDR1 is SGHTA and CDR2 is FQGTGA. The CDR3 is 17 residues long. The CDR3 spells CASSLRLAGRSYNEQFF. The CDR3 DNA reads TGTGCCAGCAGCTTACGACTAGCGGGACGTTCCTACAATGAGCAGTTCTTC.

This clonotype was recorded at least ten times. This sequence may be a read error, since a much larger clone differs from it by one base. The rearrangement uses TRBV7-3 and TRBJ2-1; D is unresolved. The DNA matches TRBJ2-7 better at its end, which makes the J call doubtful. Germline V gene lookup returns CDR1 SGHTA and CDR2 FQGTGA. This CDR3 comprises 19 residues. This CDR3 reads CASSWTSPTQLSSYNEQYF. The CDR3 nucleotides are TGTGCCAGCAGCTGGACCAGCCCGACTCAACTGAGCTCCTACAATGAGCAGTACTTC.

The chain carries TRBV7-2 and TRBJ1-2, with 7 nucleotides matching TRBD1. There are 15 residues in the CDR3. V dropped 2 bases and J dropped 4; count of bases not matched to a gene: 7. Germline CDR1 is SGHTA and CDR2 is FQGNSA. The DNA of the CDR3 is TGTGCCAGCAGCTTAACCCGGGACAGTCCCTATGGCTACACCTTC. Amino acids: CASSLTRDSPYGYTF. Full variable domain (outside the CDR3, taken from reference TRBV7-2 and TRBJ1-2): GAGVSQSPSNKVTEKGKDVELRCDPISGHTALYWYRQSLGQGLEFLIYFQGNSAPDKSGLPSDRFSAERTGGSVSTLTIQRTQQEDSAVYLCASSLTRDSPYGYTFGSGTRLTVV.

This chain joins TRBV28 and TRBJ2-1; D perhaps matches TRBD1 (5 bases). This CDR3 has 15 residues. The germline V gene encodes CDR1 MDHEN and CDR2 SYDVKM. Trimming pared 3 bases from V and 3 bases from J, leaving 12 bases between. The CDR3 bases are TGTGCCAGCAGTTTCCGGCAGGGTGGCTACAATGAGCAGTTCTTC. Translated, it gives CASSFRQGGYNEQFF.

The CDR3 spells CASSEQGGGETQYF. The CDR3 nucleotides read TGTGCCAGCAGTGAACAGGGGGGAGGCGAGACCCAGTACTTC. The V and J genes are TRBV27 and TRBJ2-5; 8 bases match TRBD1. J was trimmed by 5 bases and V by 5 bases; bases with no gene match: 7. Germline V lookup: CDR1 MNHEY, CDR2 SMNVEV (reference sequence). This CDR3 has 14 amino acids.

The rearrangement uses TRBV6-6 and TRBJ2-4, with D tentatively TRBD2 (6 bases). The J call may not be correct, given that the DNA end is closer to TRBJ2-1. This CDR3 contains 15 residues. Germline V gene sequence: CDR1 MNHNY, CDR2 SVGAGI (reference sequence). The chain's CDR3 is CASRFKGTSRDEQFF. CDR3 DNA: TGTGCCAGCAGATTTAAGGGAACTAGCCGCGATGAGCAGTTCTTC.

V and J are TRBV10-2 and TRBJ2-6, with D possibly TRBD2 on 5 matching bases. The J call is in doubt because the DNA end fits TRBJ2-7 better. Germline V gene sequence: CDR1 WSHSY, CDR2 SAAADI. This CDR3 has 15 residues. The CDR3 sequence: CATNLGEGATYEQYF. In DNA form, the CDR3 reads TGCGCCACCAATCTAGGCGAGGGAGCAACCTACGAGCAGTACTTC.

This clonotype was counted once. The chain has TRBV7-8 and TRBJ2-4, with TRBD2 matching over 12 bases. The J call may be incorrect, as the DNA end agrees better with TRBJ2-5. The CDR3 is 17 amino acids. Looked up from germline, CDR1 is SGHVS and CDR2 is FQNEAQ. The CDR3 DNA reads TGTGCCAGCAGCTTAAGGCCTAGCGGGGGGGCCGGGGAGACCCAGTACTTC. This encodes CASSLRPSGGAGETQYF.

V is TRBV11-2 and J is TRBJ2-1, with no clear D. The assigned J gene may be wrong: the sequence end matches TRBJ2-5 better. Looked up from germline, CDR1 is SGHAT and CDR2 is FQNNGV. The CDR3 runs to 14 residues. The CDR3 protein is CASSLGIGQETQYF. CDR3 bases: TGTGCCAGCAGCTTAGGAATAGGACAAGAGACCCAGTACTTC.

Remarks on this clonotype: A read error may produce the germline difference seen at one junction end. CDR3 amino acids: CASITGQGNSPLHF. In DNA form, the CDR3 reads TGTGCCAGCATCACGGGGCAGGGTAATTCACCCCTCCACTTC. The rearrangement joins TRBV6-6 to TRBJ2-5; D assignment may be TRBD1 or TRBD2 (5 bases each). CDR3 length: 14 amino acids. Germline V gene sequence: CDR1 MNHNY, CDR2 SVGAGI (reference sequence).